Listed here is a single T cell receptor beta chain. The assay was immunoSEQ multiplex PCR, and TCRdb's table has in-frame clones only and misses some. The sample lists under 1,100,000 clones; approximately 78% were seen once. The CDR3 has 15 amino acids. Germline CDR1 and CDR2: MNHEY and SVGAGI. V lost 5 bases and J lost 2, with 16 bases in between. These data originate in a study of shared clonotypes between healthy human individuals. The chain carries TRBV6-5 and TRBJ2-7, with unresolved D. The receptor was derived from a man between 18 and 29 years old in good health. Some clones in this sample may be carry-over from other donors' samples. The sequencing input was memory CD4+ T cells from PBMCs. Sample subset: CD45RA-negative fraction. The chain's CDR3 is CASSRAIGDAYEQYF. In DNA, the CDR3 is TGTGCCAGCAGTCGGGCAATAGGTGACGCCTACGAGCAGTACTTC.